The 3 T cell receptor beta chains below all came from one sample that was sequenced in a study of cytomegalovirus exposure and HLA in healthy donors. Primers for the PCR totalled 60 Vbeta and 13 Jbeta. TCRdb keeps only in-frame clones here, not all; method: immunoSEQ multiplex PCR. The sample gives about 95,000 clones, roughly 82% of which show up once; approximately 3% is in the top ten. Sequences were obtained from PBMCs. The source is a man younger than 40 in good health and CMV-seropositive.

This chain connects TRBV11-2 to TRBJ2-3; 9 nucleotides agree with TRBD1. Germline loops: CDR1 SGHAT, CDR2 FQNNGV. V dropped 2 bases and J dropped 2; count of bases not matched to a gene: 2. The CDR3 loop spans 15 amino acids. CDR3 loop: CASSLTGGDTDTQYF. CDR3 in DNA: TGTGCCAGCAGCTTAACAGGGGGCGACACAGATACGCAGTATTTT.

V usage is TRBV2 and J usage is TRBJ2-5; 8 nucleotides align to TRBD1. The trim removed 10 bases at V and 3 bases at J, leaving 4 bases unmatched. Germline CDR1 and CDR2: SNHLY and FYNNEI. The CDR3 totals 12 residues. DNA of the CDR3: TGTGCCACCAGGGGACAGGAAGAGACCCAGTACTTC. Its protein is CATRGQEETQYF.

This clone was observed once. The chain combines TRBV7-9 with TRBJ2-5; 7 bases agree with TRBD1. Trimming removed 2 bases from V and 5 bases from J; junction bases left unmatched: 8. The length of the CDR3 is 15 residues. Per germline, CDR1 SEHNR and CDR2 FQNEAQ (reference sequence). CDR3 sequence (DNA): TGTGCCAGCAGCTTACGGGGACAGTCCTGGGAGACCCAGTACTTC. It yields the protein CASSLRGQSWETQYF.